Shown below are 5 T cell receptor beta chains from a single sample sequenced in a study of T-cell reconstitution after alpha-beta-depleted transplantation in children. Unique molecular identifiers were incorporated into the prepared TCRbeta library. TCRdb used MiXCR to reprocess the PCR reads, holding one entry per CDR3 protein. The sample yields around 700,000 distinct CDR3 sequences, about an eighth seen once. The sequences come from PBMCs, collected before TCRalphabeta/CD19-depleted stem cell transplant. These receptor sequences come from a girl aged 2-9 years with congenital amegakaryocytic thrombocytopenia, due to receive a stem cell transplant.

As regards this clonotype: A much larger clone lies one base from this, so it may be a read error. V is TRBV20-1 and J is TRBJ2-5, with D possibly TRBD2 on 7 matching bases. The CDR3 runs to 15 residues. The germline gives CDR1 DFQATT, CDR2 SNEGSKA (reference sequence). V shed 1 base and J shed 4 bases, with 16 bases lying between them. The CDR3 reads CSARVLGGGGETQYF. CDR3 DNA sequence: TGCAGTGCTAGAGTTCTCGGGGGAGGGGGAGAGACCCAGTACTTC.

There are many counts of this clonotype. This chain joins TRBV7-9 and TRBJ2-1; TRBD1 agrees at 9 bases. The trim removed 8 bases at V and 12 bases at J, leaving 20 bases unmatched. The germline V gene encodes CDR1 SEHNR and CDR2 FQNEAQ (reference sequence). This CDR3 is 16 amino acids long. CDR3 coding DNA: TGTGCCAGCTTGCCTCGGTTGGGACAGGGTATGCGGGGGCAGTTCTTC. Translated, it gives CASLPRLGQGMRGQFF.

This clonotype was detected many times. The chain employs TRBV5-1 and TRBJ1-3, with D perhaps TRBD1 (5 bases). Germline assignment: CDR1 SGHRS and CDR2 YFSETQ. Trimming removed 0 bases at V and 4 bases at J, with 11 bases between. This CDR3 region has 15 residues. The CDR3 region has the DNA TGCGCCAGCAGCTTGGCCACAGGTTCCGGAAACACCATATATTTT. This codes for CASSLATGSGNTIYF.

This clonotype was seen ten or more times. The chain uses TRBV5-1 and TRBJ2-3; D gene unclear. The germline CDR1 and CDR2 sequences are SGHRS and YFSETQ. The CDR3 is 14 amino acids. V lost 0 bases and J lost 5, with 10 bases in between. CDR3 residues: CASSLAEGVDTQYF. The CDR3, as DNA: TGCGCCAGCAGCTTGGCCGAAGGTGTAGATACGCAGTATTTT.

The V and J genes are TRBV5-1 and TRBJ2-6; D remains ambiguous. Looked up from germline, CDR1 is SGHRS and CDR2 is YFSETQ. The CDR3 loop spans 16 amino acids. V lost 4 bases and J lost 0, with 11 bases in between. The CDR3 loop is CASSRPPDSGANVLTF. The CDR3 nucleotides are TGCGCCAGCAGCCGCCCACCTGACTCTGGGGCCAACGTCCTGACTTTC.